This T cell receptor (beta chain) was sequenced for a study of tumor-infiltrating lymphocytes in primary liver carcinoma. Study-wide background: The tumors ranged from about 4 to 10 cm across and fell within stage T1-T3 N0M0.

Study observations and caveats: Because of bulk unsorted sampling, CD4+ and CD8+ repertoires were not subjected to comparison. Whereas tumor region pairs overlapped more, tumor-adjacent and tumor-blood pairs overlapped less.

RNA isolated from unsorted whole blood supplied the blood RNA, with germline DNA also extracted. Among the patients, all had chronic HBV infection and none had been treated. Details on this clonotype: Its cognate antigen is unknown. The junction differs from germline at one of its ends, possibly a read error.

The input was approximately 500 ng total RNA; TCR beta cDNA was made from it with a constant-region primer. Libraries covering TCR beta were generated through three nested multiplex PCR rounds (using a slightly modified ARM-PCR). TCRdb independently ran MiXCR on the multiplex PCR reads; one entry per CDR3 protein. The sample consists of 250,000 to 400,000 distinct CDR3 sequences, around three fifths of them appearing once. The origin of this receptor is a man in his forties with primary liver carcinoma and hepatitis B virus infection. Sequences were obtained from peripheral blood.

CDR3 in amino acids: CATGRAGEAQCF. CDR3 bases: TGTGCTACTGGGCGGGCGGGGGAGGCCCAGTGCTTC. This chain links TRBV10-3 with TRBJ2-5; TRBD2 agrees at 7 bases. CDR1 is ENHRY and CDR2 is SYGVKD in the germline V gene. CDR3 size: 12 residues.